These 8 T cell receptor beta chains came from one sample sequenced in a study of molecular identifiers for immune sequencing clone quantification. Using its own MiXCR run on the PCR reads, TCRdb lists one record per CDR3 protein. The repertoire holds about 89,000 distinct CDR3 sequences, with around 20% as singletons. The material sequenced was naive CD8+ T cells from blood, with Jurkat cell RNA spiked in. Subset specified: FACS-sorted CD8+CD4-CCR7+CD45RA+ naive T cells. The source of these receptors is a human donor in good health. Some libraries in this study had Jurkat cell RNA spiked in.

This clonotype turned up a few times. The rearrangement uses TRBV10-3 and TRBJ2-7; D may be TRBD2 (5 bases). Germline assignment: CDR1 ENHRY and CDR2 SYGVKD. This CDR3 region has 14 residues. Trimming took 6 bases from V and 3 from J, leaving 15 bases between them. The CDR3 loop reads CAISRNRENYEQYF. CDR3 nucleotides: TGTGCCATCAGCCGAAACCGGGAAAACTACGAGCAGTACTTC.

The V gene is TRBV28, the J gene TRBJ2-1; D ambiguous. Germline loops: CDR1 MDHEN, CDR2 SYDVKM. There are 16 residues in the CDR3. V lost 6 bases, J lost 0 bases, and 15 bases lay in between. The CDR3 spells CASSYPPRNSYNEQFF. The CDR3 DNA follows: TGTGCCAGCAGCTATCCCCCTCGGAACTCCTACAATGAGCAGTTCTTC.

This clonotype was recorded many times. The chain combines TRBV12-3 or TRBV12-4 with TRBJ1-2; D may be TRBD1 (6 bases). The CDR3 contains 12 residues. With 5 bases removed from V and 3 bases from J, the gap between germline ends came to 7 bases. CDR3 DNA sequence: TGTGCCAGCAGTACAGGGTACTATGGCTACACCTTC. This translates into CASSTGYYGYTF.

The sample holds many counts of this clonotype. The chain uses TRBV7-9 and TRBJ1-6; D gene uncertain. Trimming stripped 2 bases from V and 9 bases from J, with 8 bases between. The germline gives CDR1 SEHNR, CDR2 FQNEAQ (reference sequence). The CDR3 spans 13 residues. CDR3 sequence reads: CASSLNVGSPLHF. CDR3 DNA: TGTGCCAGCAGCTTAAACGTGGGTTCACCCCTCCACTTT.

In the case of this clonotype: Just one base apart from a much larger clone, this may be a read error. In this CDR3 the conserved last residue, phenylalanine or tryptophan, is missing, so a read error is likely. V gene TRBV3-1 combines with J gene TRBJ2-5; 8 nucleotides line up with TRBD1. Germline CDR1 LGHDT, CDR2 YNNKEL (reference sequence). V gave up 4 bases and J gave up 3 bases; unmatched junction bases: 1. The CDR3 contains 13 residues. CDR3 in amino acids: CASSPGQEETQYC. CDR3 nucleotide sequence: TGTGCCAGCAGCCCGGGACAGGAAGAGACCCAGTACTGC.

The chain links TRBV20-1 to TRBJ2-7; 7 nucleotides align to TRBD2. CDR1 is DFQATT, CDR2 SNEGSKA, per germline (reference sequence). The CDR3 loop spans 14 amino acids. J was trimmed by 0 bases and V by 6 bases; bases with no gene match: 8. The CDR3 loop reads CSADLTSASYEQYF. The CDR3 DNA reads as TGCAGTGCGGATCTCACTAGCGCCTCCTACGAGCAGTACTTC.

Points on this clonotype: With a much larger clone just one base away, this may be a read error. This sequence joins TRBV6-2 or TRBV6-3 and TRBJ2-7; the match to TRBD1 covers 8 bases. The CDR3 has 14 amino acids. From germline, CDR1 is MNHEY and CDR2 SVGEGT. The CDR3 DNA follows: TGTGCCAGCAGTTACCCGGACAGGGAGGTAGAGCAGCACTTC. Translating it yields CASSYPDREVEQHF.

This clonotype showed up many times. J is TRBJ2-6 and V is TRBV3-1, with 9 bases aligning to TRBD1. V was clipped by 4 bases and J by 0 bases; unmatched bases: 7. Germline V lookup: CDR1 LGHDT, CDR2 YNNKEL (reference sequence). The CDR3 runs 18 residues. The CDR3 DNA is TGTGCCAGCAGCCCCAAGGACAGGGGCATCTCTGGGGCCAACGTCCTGACTTTC. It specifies CASSPKDRGISGANVLTF.